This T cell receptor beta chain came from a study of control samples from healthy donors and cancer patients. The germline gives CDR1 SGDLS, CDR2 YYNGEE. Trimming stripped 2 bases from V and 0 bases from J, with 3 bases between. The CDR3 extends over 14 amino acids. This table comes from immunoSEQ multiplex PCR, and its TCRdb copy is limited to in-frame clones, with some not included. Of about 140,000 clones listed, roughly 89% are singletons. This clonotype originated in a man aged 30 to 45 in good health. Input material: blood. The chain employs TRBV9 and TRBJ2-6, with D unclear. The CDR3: CASSVHSGANVLTF. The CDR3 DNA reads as TGTGCCAGCAGCGTTCACTCTGGGGCCAACGTCCTGACTTTC. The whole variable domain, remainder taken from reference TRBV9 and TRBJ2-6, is DSGVTQTPKHLITATGQRVTLRCSPRSGDLSVYWYQQSLDQGLQFLIQYYNGEERAKGNILERFSAQQFPDLHSELNLSSLELGDSALYFCASSVHSGANVLTFGAGSRLTVL.